In this sample, the clone carrying this T cell receptor (beta chain) turned up a few times. What it recognizes is unknown. The data were taken from a study of T-cell reconstitution after alpha-beta-depleted transplantation in children. Whole-study results and caveats: Approximately two months post-transplant, alpha-beta T cells reportedly originated from several hundred expanded graft clones. The high TCRbeta diversity at day 60 in some patients came from surviving recipient T cells and thymic progenitors. Hyperexpanded clones declined; after one year, newly produced T cells mostly supplied diversity.

Researchers prepared the TCRbeta library using unique molecular identifiers, the study reports. MiXCR was run by TCRdb on the PCR reads, yielding one entry per CDR3 protein. Seen here are about 400,000 distinct CDR3 sequences, 15% to 20% observed once, and the top ten hold just under 30%. The CDR3 is 14 amino acids. Germline CDR1 SEHNR, CDR2 FQNEAQ (reference sequence). V gave up 3 bases and J gave up 4 bases; unmatched junction bases: 5. The sample was PBMCs, mostly from graft donor cells, taken 360 days after TCRalphabeta/CD19-depleted stem cell transplant. The receptor was isolated from a boy under two years old who had a stem cell transplant for Wiskott-Aldrich syndrome, so the T cells may come from the graft donor. The V call is TRBV7-9, the J call TRBJ2-5, with TRBD2 identical over 7 bases. The CDR3 sequence is CASSFSGRGETQYF. CDR3 nucleotide sequence: TGTGCCAGCAGCTTCTCGGGGAGGGGAGAGACCCAGTACTTC.